This TCR beta chain appears in the sequencing data of a study of shared clonotypes between healthy human individuals. Turning to the study itself: Aged between 18 and 49, the donors were two women and three men. Regarding the study as a whole: Rarefaction demonstrated incomplete sorted-subset sequencing despite large depth.

Cells designated naive CD8 were CD45RO-negative and were positively selected for CCR7, with terminally differentiated effector memory CD45RA+ cells excluded. The study drew its donors from healthy HIV-negative adults without recent acute infections or vaccinations. Data came from immunoSEQ multiplex PCR; TCRdb stores just in-frame clones and leaves some out. This sample yields hundreds of thousands of clones, of which around 96% are seen a single time; around 0.1% belongs to the top ten. To note about this clone: Antigen specificity is unknown.

Germline CDR1 and CDR2: SGDLS and YYNGEE. The junction had 4 bases not matched to a gene; V was cut back by 4 bases and J by 0 bases. CDR3 length: 15 amino acids. The specimen sequenced was naive CD8+ T cells sorted from blood. This clonotype was sampled from a woman in her thirties in good health. The genes are TRBV9 and TRBJ1-3, with TRBD1 identical over 7 bases. DNA of the CDR3: TGTGCCAGCAGCACGGACAGGAGCTCTGGAAACACCATATATTTT. It specifies CASSTDRSSGNTIYF. Full variable domain (remainder filled in from reference TRBV9 and TRBJ1-3): DSGVTQTPKHLITATGQRVTLRCSPRSGDLSVYWYQQSLDQGLQFLIQYYNGEERAKGNILERFSAQQFPDLHSELNLSSLELGDSALYFCASSTDRSSGNTIYFGEGSWLTVV.